The source of this TCR beta chain is a study of blood T cell repertoires in COVID-19. Background on the study: The United States, Italy and Spain supplied acute and convalescent COVID-19 samples. T cells, B-cell-depleted T cells, or PBMCs provided the cDNA or gDNA that served as material.

In the original analysis: Nucleated cell number was recorded as an estimate derived from reference gene primer amplification. TCRdb's table, derived via immunoSEQ multiplex PCR, lists solely in-frame clones and lacks some. That table supplies the V and J calls and clone size; D and trimming were determined from the DNA. The top ten clones hold under 20% of a sample with 100,000 to 120,000 clones, 60% to 80% of them seen once. The receptor was derived from a woman of 80 years or more with active or convalescent COVID-19. Sequencing used peripheral blood.

The CDR3 bases are TGTGCCAGCAGTTACTCGAAAGGGGAGGGCAATCAGCCCCAGCATTTT. It encodes CASSYSKGEGNQPQHF. The chain links TRBV6-7 to TRBJ1-5, with D maybe TRBD1 (5 bases). TRBV6-7 is given ORF status, its function remaining uncertain. The CDR3 is made up of 16 amino acids. Trimming took off 0 bases at V and 2 bases at J, with 11 bases between the two ends.